This T cell receptor (beta chain) derives from a study of T cells in Graves' hyperthyroidism and ophthalmopathy. Study results and limitations: Among clonotypes expanded in thyroid above 0.001, most were also found in blood. Stable hyperthyroidism was separated from ophthalmopathy by a model based on 13 V-J features.

Patients showing uncontrolled infection, other autoimmune disease, pregnancy or lactation were ineligible. The CDR3 sequence is 15 residues long. Trimming left V 4 bases short and J 8 bases short, with 19 bases between. Germline-derived CDR1 and CDR2 are SGDLS and YYNGEE. Template material for amplifying TCR beta CDR3 regions consisted of RNA transcripts. The TCR CDR3 first-round RT-PCR relied on the HTBI primer set. TCRdb ran MiXCR on the multiplex PCR reads and lists one entry per CDR3 protein. This table holds about 640,000 distinct CDR3 sequences, under 25% found once. On this clonotype itself: Its matching antigen is unknown.

The chain combines TRBV9 with TRBJ2-1; D is ambiguous. What was sequenced was blood. The sequence was obtained from a man aged 30 to 45 with Graves' ophthalmopathy. CDR3 amino acids: CASSIGPKPSHEQFF. In DNA form, the CDR3 reads TGTGCCAGCAGCATTGGGCCAAAGCCTTCCCATGAGCAGTTCTTC.